Listed below are T cell receptor beta chains from one sample, sequenced in a study of T-cell memory formation after mild COVID-19. TCRdb reprocessed the 5' RACE reads with MiXCR, giving one entry per CDR3 protein. The profile covers fewer than 250,000 distinct CDR3 sequences, with roughly a tenth appearing a single time and approximately 2.8% taken by the ten largest. Sample: PBMCs or a T cell subset sorted from them (not recorded which). The receptors originated from a man between 18 and 29 years old who had mild COVID-19 (a few samples of this study predate the infection). Cell type and time point are not known. CDR3s include the opening cysteine and the closing phenylalanine or tryptophan. A D gene is named only where the DNA matches it firmly. Some rows mark clone size as missing; the rest say once, few, many or name a class of expanded clone.

D	size	V	J	CDR3	DNA
.	.	TRBV7-8	TRBJ1-2	CASSPRVSAGYTF	TGTGCCAGCAGCCCACGGGTTAGTGCTGGCTACACCTTC
TRBD1	few	TRBV10-2	TRBJ2-7	CASRRGTRGLSYEQYF	TGCGCCAGCAGGAGGGGGACCAGGGGGCTGTCCTACGAGCAGTACTTC
.	few	TRBV6-2/TRBV6-3	TRBJ1-1	CASARSTEAFF	TGTGCCAGCGCAAGGAGCACTGAAGCTTTCTTT
.	many	TRBV7-2	TRBJ2-1	CASSLSGNEQFF	TGTGCCAGCAGCTTATCAGGCAATGAGCAGTTCTTC
.	medium-sized	TRBV5-1	TRBJ2-3	CASSLGGITDTQYF	TGCGCCAGCAGCTTAGGGGGTATCACAGATACGCAGTATTTT
.	many	TRBV5-1	TRBJ2-1	CASSLQSSYNEQFF	TGCGCCAGCAGCTTGCAGAGCTCCTACAATGAGCAGTTCTTC
.	.	TRBV7-2	TRBJ2-2	CASSRGPANTGELFF	TGTGCCAGCAGCCGCGGACCCGCGAACACCGGGGAGCTGTTTTTT
TRBD2	.	TRBV7-2	TRBJ2-3	CASTSGTYTDTQYF	TGTGCCAGCACAAGCGGGACCTACACAGATACGCAGTATTTT
TRBD1	.	TRBV19	TRBJ2-1	CATGQGAYNEQFF	TGTGCCACAGGACAGGGGGCTTACAATGAGCAGTTCTTC
.	few	TRBV7-3	TRBJ2-3	CASSPSEPGHTQYF	TGTGCCAGCAGCCCATCCGAGCCAGGGCATACGCAGTATTTT
.	.	TRBV20-1	TRBJ1-2	CSAAPGLNYGYTF	TGCAGTGCCGCCCCAGGGCTTAACTATGGCTACACCTTC
TRBD1	.	TRBV20-1	TRBJ2-5	CSALDRGAQETQYF	TGCAGTGCCCTAGACAGGGGAGCCCAAGAGACCCAGTACTTC
.	few	TRBV6-6	TRBJ1-5	CASSPGGYQPQHF	TGTGCCAGCAGTCCTGGGGGATATCAGCCCCAGCATTTT
.	few	TRBV7-9	TRBJ1-3	CASSPTFSSGNTIYF	TGTGCCAGCAGCCCGACCTTTAGCTCTGGAAACACCATATATTTT
.	.	TRBV18	TRBJ1-1	CASSPQEEAEAFF	TGTGCCAGCTCACCACAGGAGGAAGCTGAAGCTTTCTTT
.	.	TRBV5-6	TRBJ2-3	CASSPPRGASTDTQYF	TGTGCCAGCAGCCCTCCCAGGGGAGCCAGCACAGATACGCAGTATTTT
.	few	TRBV12-3/TRBV12-4	TRBJ1-5	CASSRRENQPQHF	TGTGCCAGCAGCCGCCGGGAGAATCAGCCCCAGCATTTT
TRBD1	few	TRBV9	TRBJ1-1	CASSVAAGTGSNTEAFF	TGTGCCAGCAGCGTAGCGGCAGGGACAGGTTCGAACACTGAAGCTTTCTTT
.	.	TRBV4-2	TRBJ2-2	CASSLKTGNTGELFF	TGTGCCAGCAGCCTGAAGACTGGCAACACCGGGGAGCTGTTTTTT
TRBD1	.	TRBV7-2	TRBJ2-1	CASSSPRTGWNEQFF	TGTGCCAGCAGCTCCCCACGGACAGGTTGGAATGAGCAGTTCTTC
.	few	TRBV20-1	TRBJ1-1	CSAREGADTEAFF	TGCAGTGCTAGAGAGGGGGCCGACACTGAAGCTTTCTTT
TRBD1	few	TRBV5-1	TRBJ1-2	CASSLDQQGVRGYTF	TGCGCCAGCAGCTTGGATCAACAGGGGGTTCGGGGCTACACCTTC
.	.	TRBV5-1	TRBJ2-4	CASSLAGDLGNIQYF	TGCGCCAGCAGCTTGGCGGGGGACCTGGGAAACATTCAGTACTTC
.	many	TRBV5-1	TRBJ2-7	CASSLAGVLSYEQYF	TGCGCCAGCAGCTTGGCCGGGGTTCTATCCTACGAGCAGTACTTC
TRBD1	.	TRBV7-2	TRBJ2-5	CASSLYGTGGAETQYF	TGTGCCAGCAGCTTATACGGCACAGGGGGCGCGGAGACCCAGTACTTC
.	few	TRBV7-2	TRBJ1-2	CASSLVGGQDNYGYTF	TGTGCCAGCAGCTTAGTTGGTGGCCAGGATAACTATGGCTACACCTTC
.	few	TRBV20-1	TRBJ2-7	CSARDPRGYEQYF	TGCAGTGCTAGAGATCCCAGGGGATACGAGCAGTACTTC
.	.	TRBV5-1	TRBJ1-2	CASSMVAGANYGYTF	TGCGCCAGCAGCATGGTGGCAGGGGCTAACTATGGCTACACCTTC
.	.	TRBV12-3/TRBV12-4	TRBJ1-5	CASSLKVQPQHF	TGTGCCAGCAGTTTAAAGGTTCAGCCCCAGCATTTT
.	.	TRBV9	TRBJ1-4	CASSVAWATNEKLFF	TGTGCCAGCAGCGTAGCTTGGGCAACTAATGAAAAACTGTTTTTT
TRBD2	few	TRBV10-3	TRBJ2-3	CATAGEPDTQYF	TGTGCCACAGCGGGGGAGCCGGATACGCAGTATTTT
.	.	TRBV7-2	TRBJ1-1	CASSFLPGTNTEAFF	TGTGCCAGCAGCTTTCTCCCAGGGACGAACACTGAAGCTTTCTTT
.	few	TRBV27	TRBJ2-1	CASAPAPGFSNEQFF	TGTGCCAGCGCCCCCGCACCGGGGTTCTCCAATGAGCAGTTCTTC
TRBD2	.	TRBV9	TRBJ2-2	CASSARRDYQTGELFF	TGTGCCAGCAGCGCACGCCGGGACTATCAGACCGGGGAGCTGTTTTTT
TRBD1	few	TRBV16	TRBJ2-1	CASSPDRAWDRLNSYNEQFF	TGTGCCAGCAGCCCGGACAGGGCGTGGGATAGGCTAAACTCCTACAATGAGCAGTTCTTC
.	few	TRBV4-2	TRBJ1-1	CASSHKRQYNTEAFF	TGTGCCAGCAGCCACAAGAGACAGTATAACACTGAAGCTTTCTTT
.	many	TRBV7-2	TRBJ1-5	CASSQRTSNQPQHF	TGTGCCAGCAGCCAGAGAACAAGCAATCAGCCCCAGCATTTT
.	few	TRBV7-8	TRBJ2-7	CASSLAPGPTYGQYF	TGTGCCAGCAGCTTAGCGCCGGGACCGACCTACGGGCAGTACTTC
.	.	TRBV5-6	TRBJ1-6	CASSLRPPGSPLHF	TGTGCCAGCAGCCTTAGGCCACCGGGTTCACCCCTCCACTTT
.	.	TRBV7-2	TRBJ1-5	CASRGRMSNQPQHF	TGTGCCAGCCGTGGGAGAATGAGCAATCAGCCCCAGCATTTT
.	.	TRBV15	TRBJ2-1	CATSRPGQPYNEQFF	TGTGCCACCAGCCGGCCAGGCCAGCCCTACAATGAGCAGTTCTTC
.	.	TRBV29-1	TRBJ1-5	CSVETGPGGQPQHF	TGCAGCGTTGAAACAGGACCCGGAGGTCAGCCCCAGCATTTT
.	few	TRBV5-6	TRBJ1-4	CASSLVDLQGRDEKLFF	TGTGCCAGCAGCCTCGTTGACCTTCAGGGGCGGGATGAAAAACTGTTTTTT
TRBD1	.	TRBV5-1	TRBJ2-7	CASSPDRGNYEQYF	TGCGCCAGCAGCCCGGACAGGGGGAACTACGAGCAGTACTTC
.	.	TRBV12-3/TRBV12-4	TRBJ1-4	CASTLLPGEKLFF	TGTGCCAGCACCCTACTCCCCGGGGAAAAACTGTTTTTT
.	few	TRBV15	TRBJ2-5	CATSAPGFETQYF	TGTGCCACCAGCGCCCCAGGGTTCGAGACCCAGTACTTC
.	.	TRBV7-9	TRBJ2-3	CASSPRRDPTDTQYF	TGTGCCAGCAGCCCTAGACGGGATCCGACAGATACGCAGTATTTT
.	.	TRBV2	TRBJ1-6	CASSGAGLSNSPLHF	TGTGCCAGCAGTGGGGCAGGGTTGAGTAATTCACCCCTCCACTTT
TRBD2	many	TRBV7-3	TRBJ2-1	CASSVAGGPSFLEFF	TGTGCCAGCAGCGTAGCGGGGGGGCCATCCTTTCTGGAGTTCTTC
TRBD2	few	TRBV7-8	TRBJ2-5	CASTTLVGGSETQYF	TGTGCCAGCACAACATTGGTGGGGGGGTCGGAGACCCAGTACTTC
.	.	TRBV7-3	TRBJ2-7	CASSLEVATGHEQYF	TGTGCCAGCAGCTTAGAGGTCGCAACAGGCCACGAGCAGTACTTC
TRBD2	.	TRBV12-3/TRBV12-4	TRBJ2-1	CASSLSPGLAGDNEQFF	TGTGCCAGCAGTTTATCCCCGGGACTAGCGGGTGACAATGAGCAGTTCTTC
.	few	TRBV24-1	TRBJ1-1	CATSDSTVNTEAFF	TGTGCCACCAGTGATTCGACGGTAAACACTGAAGCTTTCTTT